The rows below give T cell receptor beta chains drawn from one sample of a study of T-cell reconstitution after alpha-beta-depleted transplantation in children. In TCRdb, the PCR reads were re-called with MiXCR into one record per CDR3 protein. This sample has 580,000 or so distinct CDR3 sequences, with roughly 23% found just once. The sequences come from PBMCs, mostly from graft donor cells, collected 360 days after TCRalphabeta/CD19-depleted stem cell transplant. Source of these receptors: a boy in the first two years of life who had a stem cell transplant for acute myeloid leukemia, so the T cells may come from the graft donor. Each CDR3 is given without its conserved first and last residue.

J: TRBJ2-1
V: TRBV4-3
CDR3: ASSQQGAVNEQF

J: TRBJ2-5
V: TRBV28
CDR3: ASSLGLAGTLETQY

J: TRBJ1-5
V: TRBV20-1
CDR3: SARDTRRLNQPQH

J: TRBJ1-1
V: TRBV12-3/TRBV12-4
CDR3: ASSAPSTSNTEAF

J: TRBJ1-1
V: TRBV6-1
CDR3: ASSESTGVATEAF

J: TRBJ1-1
V: TRBV27
CDR3: ASSLAASYTEAF

J: TRBJ2-1
V: TRBV7-9
CDR3: ASSFRQGRYNEQF

J: TRBJ2-1
V: TRBV7-9
CDR3: ASSQPESLVDEQF

J: TRBJ1-3
V: TRBV12-3/TRBV12-4
CDR3: ASSLQGFGNTIY

J: TRBJ2-7
V: TRBV5-1
CDR3: ASSLATGSYEQY

J: TRBJ2-6
V: TRBV6-2/TRBV6-3
CDR3: ASSGDLQGWGANVLT

J: TRBJ2-5
V: TRBV20-1
CDR3: SAVVFRKETQY

J: TRBJ2-1
V: TRBV6-5
CDR3: ASRGSYNEQF

J: TRBJ1-1
V: TRBV4-3
CDR3: ASSQDSVSSGALNTEAF

J: TRBJ2-5
V: TRBV5-4
CDR3: ASSTYYEETQY

J: TRBJ1-1
V: TRBV5-6
CDR3: ASSRDRGTAF

J: TRBJ2-5
V: TRBV12-3/TRBV12-4
CDR3: ASSLGGLREGTQY